The 4 T cell receptor beta chains reported below all come from one sample, sequenced in a study of blood T cell repertoires in COVID-19. TCRdb's copy holds only in-frame clones and misses some; the assay was immunoSEQ multiplex PCR. The sample holds roughly 500,000 clones, approximately 89% seen once. The sample was peripheral blood. The receptors stem from a man younger than 35 with COVID-19, enrolled during active disease.

This rearrangement joins TRBV11-2 to TRBJ2-7, with D maybe TRBD2 (5 bases). CDR3 length: 13 residues. The V gene's germline CDR1 is SGHAT and CDR2 FQNNGV. Trimming removed 3 bases from V and 5 bases from J, with 11 bases in between. The CDR3 loop reads CASSFAGGNEQYF. The CDR3 DNA is TGTGCCAGCAGCTTTGCGGGCGGAAACGAGCAGTACTTC.

This clone showed up just a few times. The J gene is TRBJ1-5, the V gene TRBV19; D might be TRBD1 (6 bases). Germline V gene sequence: CDR1 LNHDA, CDR2 SQIVND (reference sequence). Trimming removed 10 bases from V and 6 bases from J, with 16 bases in between. The CDR3 runs 13 residues. The CDR3 region is CATKGGWSQPQHF. CDR3 in DNA: TGTGCCACCAAGGGGGGGTGGAGTCAGCCCCAGCATTTT.

This clone showed up just once. This chain uses TRBV5-5 with TRBJ2-3; 12 nucleotides line up with TRBD1. J lost 4 bases, V lost 3 bases, and 3 bases had no gene match. This CDR3 spans 15 amino acids. The germline CDR1 and CDR2 sequences are SGHKS and YYEKEE (reference sequence). The CDR3 DNA reads TGTGCCAGCAGCTCCGGGACAGGGGGCGCAGATACGCAGTATTTT. Translated, it gives CASSSGTGGADTQYF.

The rearrangement uses TRBV18 and TRBJ2-1, with a tentative D call TRBD2 (6 bases). V dropped 0 bases and J dropped 6 bases, with 12 bases sitting between them. CDR1 is KGHSH and CDR2 is LQKENI in the germline V gene. The CDR3 contains 15 residues. In DNA form, the CDR3 reads TGTGCCAGCTCACCACCCGGGGACTCTTTCAATGAGCAGTTCTTC. It yields the protein CASSPPGDSFNEQFF. The full variable domain, in which reference TRBV18 and TRBJ2-1 provide the parts outside the CDR3, is NAGVMQNPRHLVRRRGQEARLRCSPMKGHSHVYWYRQLPEEGLKFMVYLQKENIIDESGMPKERFSAEFPKEGPSILRIQQVVRGDSAAYFCASSPPGDSFNEQFFGPGTRLTVL.